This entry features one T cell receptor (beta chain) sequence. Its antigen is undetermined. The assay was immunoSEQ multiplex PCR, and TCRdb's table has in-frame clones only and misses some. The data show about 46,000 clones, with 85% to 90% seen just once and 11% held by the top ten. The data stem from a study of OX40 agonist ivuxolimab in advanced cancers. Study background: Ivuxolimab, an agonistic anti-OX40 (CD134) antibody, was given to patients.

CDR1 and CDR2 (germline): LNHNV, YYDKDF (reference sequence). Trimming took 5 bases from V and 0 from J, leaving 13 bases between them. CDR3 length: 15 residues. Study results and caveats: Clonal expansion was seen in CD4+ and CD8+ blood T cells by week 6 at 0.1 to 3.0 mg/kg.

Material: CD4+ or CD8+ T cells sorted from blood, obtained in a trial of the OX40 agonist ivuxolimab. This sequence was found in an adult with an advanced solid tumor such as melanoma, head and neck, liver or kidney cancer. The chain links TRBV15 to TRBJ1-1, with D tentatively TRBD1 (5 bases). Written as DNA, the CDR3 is TGTGCCACCAGCCGGAAAGCAGGGTTGAACACTGAAGCTTTCTTT. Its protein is CATSRKAGLNTEAFF.